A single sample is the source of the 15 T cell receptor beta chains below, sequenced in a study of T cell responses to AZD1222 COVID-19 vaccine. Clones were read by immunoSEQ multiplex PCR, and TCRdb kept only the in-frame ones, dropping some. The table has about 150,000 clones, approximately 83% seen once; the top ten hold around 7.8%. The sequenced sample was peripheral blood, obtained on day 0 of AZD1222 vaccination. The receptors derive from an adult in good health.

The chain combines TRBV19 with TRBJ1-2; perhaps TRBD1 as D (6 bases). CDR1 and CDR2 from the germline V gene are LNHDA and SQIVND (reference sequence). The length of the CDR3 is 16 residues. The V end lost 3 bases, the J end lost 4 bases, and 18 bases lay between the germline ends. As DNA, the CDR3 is TGTGCCAGTAGTATCTCAGGGGCCCCAGGATCCTATGGCTACACCTTC. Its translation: CASSISGAPGSYGYTF.

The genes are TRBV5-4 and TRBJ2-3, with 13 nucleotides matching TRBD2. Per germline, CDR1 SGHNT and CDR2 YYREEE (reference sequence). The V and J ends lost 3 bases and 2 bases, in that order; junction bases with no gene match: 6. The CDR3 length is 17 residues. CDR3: CASSSRTSGRSTDTQYF. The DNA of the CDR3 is TGTGCCAGCAGCTCCCGGACTAGCGGGAGATCCACAGATACGCAGTATTTT.

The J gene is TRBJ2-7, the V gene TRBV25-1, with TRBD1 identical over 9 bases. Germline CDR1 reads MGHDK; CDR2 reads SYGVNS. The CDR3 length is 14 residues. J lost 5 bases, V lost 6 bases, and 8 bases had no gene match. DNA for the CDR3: TGTGCCAGCAGGACCGGGACAGGGACCCACGAGCAGTACTTC. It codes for CASRTGTGTHEQYF.

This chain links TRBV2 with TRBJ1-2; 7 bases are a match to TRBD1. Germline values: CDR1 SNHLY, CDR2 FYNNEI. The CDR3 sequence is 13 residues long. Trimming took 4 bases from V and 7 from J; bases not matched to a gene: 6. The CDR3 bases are TGTGCCAGCAGTGTGGAGACAGGGTTTGGCTACACCTTC. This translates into CASSVETGFGYTF. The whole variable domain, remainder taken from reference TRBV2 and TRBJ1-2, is EPEVTQTPSHQVTQMGQEVILRCVPISNHLYFYWYRQILGQKVEFLVSFYNNEISEKSEIFDDQFSVERPDGSNFTLKIRSTKLEDSAMYFCASSVETGFGYTFGSGTRLTVV.

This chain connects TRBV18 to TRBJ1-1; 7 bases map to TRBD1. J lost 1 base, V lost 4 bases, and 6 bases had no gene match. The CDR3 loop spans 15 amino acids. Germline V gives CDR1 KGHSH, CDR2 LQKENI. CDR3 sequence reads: CASSQSGTANTEAFF. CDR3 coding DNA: TGTGCCAGCTCACAATCCGGGACAGCGAACACTGAAGCTTTCTTT.

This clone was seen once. CDR3 sequence (DNA): TGTGCCAGCAGCCAAGAAGTAGGAGAGACCCAGTACTTC. Translated, it gives CASSQEVGETQYF. The V call is TRBV3-1 (or the pseudogene TRBV3-2), the J call TRBJ2-5; D not certain. V lost 0 bases and J 4 bases, leaving 6 bases between the germline ends. Per germline, CDR1 LGHDT and CDR2 YNNKEL (reference sequence). This CDR3 is built from 13 residues.

CDR3 bases: TGTGCCAGCAGCCTCACCCAGGGGCTCTATAATTCACCCCTCCACTTT. Translation: CASSLTQGLYNSPLHF. The chain links TRBV13 to TRBJ1-6, with D possibly matching TRBD1 (6 bases). Germline V gene data show CDR1 as PRHDT and CDR2 as FYEKMQ (reference sequence). V was clipped by 5 bases and J by 3 bases, with 14 bases between them. This CDR3 region has 16 residues.

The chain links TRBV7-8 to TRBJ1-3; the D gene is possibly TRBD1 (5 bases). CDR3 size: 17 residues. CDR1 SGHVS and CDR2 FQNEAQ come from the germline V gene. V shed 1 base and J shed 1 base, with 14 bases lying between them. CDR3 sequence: CASSLVPPGLSGNTIYF. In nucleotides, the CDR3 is TGTGCCAGCAGCTTAGTCCCTCCGGGACTTTCTGGAAACACCATATATTTT.

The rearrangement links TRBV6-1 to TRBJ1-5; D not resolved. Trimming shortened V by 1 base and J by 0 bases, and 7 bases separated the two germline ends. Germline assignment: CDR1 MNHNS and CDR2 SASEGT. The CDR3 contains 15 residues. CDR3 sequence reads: CASSEVRNSNQPQHF. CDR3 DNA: TGTGCCAGCAGTGAAGTGAGAAATAGCAATCAGCCCCAGCATTTT.

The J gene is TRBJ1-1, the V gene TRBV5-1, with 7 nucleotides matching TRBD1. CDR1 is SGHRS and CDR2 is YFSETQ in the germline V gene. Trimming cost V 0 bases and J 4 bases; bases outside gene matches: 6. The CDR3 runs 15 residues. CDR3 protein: CASSLVAGGSTEAFF. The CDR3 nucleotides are TGCGCCAGCAGCTTGGTGGCAGGGGGGAGCACTGAAGCTTTCTTT. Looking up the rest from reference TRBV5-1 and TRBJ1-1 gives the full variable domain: KAGVTQTPRYLIKTRGQQVTLSCSPISGHRSVSWYQQTPGQGLQFLFEYFSETQRNKGNFPGRFSGRQFSNSRSEMNVSTLELGDSALYLCASSLVAGGSTEAFFGQGTRLTVV.

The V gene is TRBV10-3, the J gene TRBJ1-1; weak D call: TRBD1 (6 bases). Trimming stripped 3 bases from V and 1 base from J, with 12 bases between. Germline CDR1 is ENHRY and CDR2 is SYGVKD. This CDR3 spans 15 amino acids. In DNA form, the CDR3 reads TGTGCCATCAGTGATACAGGGCTTTGGAACACTGAAGCTTTCTTT. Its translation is CAISDTGLWNTEAFF.

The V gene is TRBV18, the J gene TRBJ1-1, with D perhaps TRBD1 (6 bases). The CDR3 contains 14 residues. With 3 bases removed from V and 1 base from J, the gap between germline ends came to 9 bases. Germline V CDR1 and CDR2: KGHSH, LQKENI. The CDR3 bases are TGTGCCAGCTCACCTCAACAGGGGAACACTGAAGCTTTCTTT. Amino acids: CASSPQQGNTEAFF.

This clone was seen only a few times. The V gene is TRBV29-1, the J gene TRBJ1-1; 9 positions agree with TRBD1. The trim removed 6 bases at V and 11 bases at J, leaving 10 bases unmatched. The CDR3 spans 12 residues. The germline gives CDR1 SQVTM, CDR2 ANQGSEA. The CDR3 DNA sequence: TGCAGCGTCATCCGGGACAGGGAGGATGCTTTCTTT. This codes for CSVIRDREDAFF.

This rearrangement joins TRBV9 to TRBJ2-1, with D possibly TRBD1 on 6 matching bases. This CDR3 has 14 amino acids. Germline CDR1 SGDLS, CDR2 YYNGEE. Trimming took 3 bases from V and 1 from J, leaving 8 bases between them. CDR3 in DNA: TGTGCCAGCAGCGGACAGGTATCCTACAATGAGCAGTTCTTC. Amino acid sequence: CASSGQVSYNEQFF. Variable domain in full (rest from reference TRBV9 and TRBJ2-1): DSGVTQTPKHLITATGQRVTLRCSPRSGDLSVYWYQQSLDQGLQFLIQYYNGEERAKGNILERFSAQQFPDLHSELNLSSLELGDSALYFCASSGQVSYNEQFFGPGTRLTVL.

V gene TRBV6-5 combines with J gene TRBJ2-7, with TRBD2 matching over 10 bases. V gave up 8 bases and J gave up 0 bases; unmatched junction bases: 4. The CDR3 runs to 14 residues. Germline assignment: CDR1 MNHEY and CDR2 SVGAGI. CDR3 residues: CASARTSGSYEQYF. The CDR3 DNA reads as TGTGCCAGCGCCCGGACTAGCGGCTCCTACGAGCAGTACTTC.